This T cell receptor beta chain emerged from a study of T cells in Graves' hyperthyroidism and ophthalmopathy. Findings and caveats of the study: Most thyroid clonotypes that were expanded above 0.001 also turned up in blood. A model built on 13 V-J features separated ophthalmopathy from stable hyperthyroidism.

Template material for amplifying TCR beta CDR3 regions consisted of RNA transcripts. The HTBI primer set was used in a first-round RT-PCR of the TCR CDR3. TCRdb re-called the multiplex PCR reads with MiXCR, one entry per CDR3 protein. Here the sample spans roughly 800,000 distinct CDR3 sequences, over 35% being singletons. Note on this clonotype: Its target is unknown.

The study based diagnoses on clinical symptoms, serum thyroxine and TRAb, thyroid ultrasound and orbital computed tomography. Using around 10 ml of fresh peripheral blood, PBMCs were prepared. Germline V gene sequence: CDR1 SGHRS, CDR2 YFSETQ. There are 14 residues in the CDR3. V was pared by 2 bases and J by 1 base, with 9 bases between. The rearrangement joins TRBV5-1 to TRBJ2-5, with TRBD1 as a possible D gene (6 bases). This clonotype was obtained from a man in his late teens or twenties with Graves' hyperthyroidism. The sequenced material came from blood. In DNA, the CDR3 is TGCGCCAGCAGCTTCGTACAGGGCCAAGAGACCCAGTACTTC. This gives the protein CASSFVQGQETQYF.